This T cell receptor beta chain was sequenced for a study of somatic mutations in cytotoxic T cells in rheumatoid arthritis. CDR1 is LGHNA and CDR2 is YSLEER in the germline V gene. The CDR3 covers 15 residues. J gave up 3 bases and V 1 base, and 2 bases lay outside the gene matches. The repertoire was sequenced with immunoSEQ multiplex PCR; TCRdb's copy has only in-frame clones and lacks some. Counted here are about 7,400 clones, 75% to 90% occurring once; the ten biggest clones make up 26%. Study results and limitations: Nobody had found out which antigens the expanded CD8+ clones targeted.

As to this clone: Its specificity is not known.

Source material: CD8+ T cells sorted from blood. The chain employs TRBV4-3 and TRBJ1-4, with 7 bases lining up with TRBD1. The TCR sequence derives from a woman in her seventies with rheumatoid arthritis. CDR3 nucleotide sequence: TGCGCCAGCAGCCAAGCCGACAGGGCTAATGAAAAACTGTTTTTT. Translated: CASSQADRANEKLFF.